The clone carrying this T cell receptor (beta chain) appeared a few times. Its antigen is unidentified. From germline, CDR1 is LNHNV and CDR2 YYDKDF (reference sequence). V lost 1 base, J lost 5 bases, and 8 bases stayed unmatched. This CDR3 is 15 amino acids long. Via the markers CD45RO/CCR7/CD25/CD127/CD95/CD27, stem cell-like memory, regulatory, central memory and naive CD4+ cells were sorted. These data originate in a study of beta chain features in type 1 diabetes. Expressed TCRB transcripts were sequenced because the isolated RNA had all been reverse transcribed beforehand. Repertoires were generated with immunoSEQ multiplex PCR, while TCRdb's copy carries only in-frame clones and drops some. The data contain about 240,000 clones, about 26% of them singletons. Study observations and caveats: Using cDNA template may skew counts toward highly expressing activated cells. Fewer insertions but more deletions were seen at VDJ junctions in type 1 diabetes patients.

What was sequenced was central memory CD4+ T cells from blood. The genes are TRBV15 and TRBJ2-7; 7 bases agree with TRBD1. This receptor was obtained from a man younger than 45 in good health. This CDR3 reads CATSRGAGGLDEQYF. DNA of the CDR3: TGTGCCACCAGCAGAGGGGCAGGGGGTCTGGACGAGCAGTACTTC.